This T cell receptor beta chain was identified in a study of identical twins. Germline CDR1 and CDR2: MNHEY and SMNVEV (reference sequence). CDR3 length: 15 residues. Trimming left V 3 bases short and J 3 bases short, with 12 bases between. It was template switching that added a universal primer site, and there were unique molecular identifiers on the cDNA. TCRdb reprocessed the 5' RACE reads via MiXCR and lists one record per CDR3 protein. In the table there are about 660,000 distinct CDR3 sequences, 8.6% of which are singletons. As regards this clonotype: Its matching antigen is unknown.

Overall study findings and caveats: Invariant MAIT and iNKT cells are populations that could partly confound zero-insertion analyses. Insertions were reduced in abundant cord blood beta clonotypes but not in memory repertoires. Twins shared out-of-frame alpha sequences with excess low generation probability.

This sample was also put to use in a study of yellow fever vaccine responses in identical twins.

The sequence was collected from a woman under 30 in good health. The chain employs TRBV27 and TRBJ1-3, with D tentatively TRBD1 (5 bases). Sequencing used PBMCs. CDR3 sequence: CASSFRSGSGNTIYF. In DNA form, the CDR3 reads TGTGCCAGCAGTTTCCGGTCAGGGAGTGGAAACACCATATATTTT.